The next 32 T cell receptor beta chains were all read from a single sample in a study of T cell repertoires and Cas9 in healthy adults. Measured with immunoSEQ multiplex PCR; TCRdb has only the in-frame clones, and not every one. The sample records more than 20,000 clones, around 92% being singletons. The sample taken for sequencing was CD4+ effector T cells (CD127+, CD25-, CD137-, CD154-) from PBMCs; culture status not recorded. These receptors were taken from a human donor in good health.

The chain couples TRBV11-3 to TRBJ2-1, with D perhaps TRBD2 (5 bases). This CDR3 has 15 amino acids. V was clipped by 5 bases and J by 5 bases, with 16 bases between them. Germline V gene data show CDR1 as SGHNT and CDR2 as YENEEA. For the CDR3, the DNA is TGTGCCAGCAGCCCATATTCGGACGGGAACAATGAGCAGTTCTTC. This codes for CASSPYSDGNNEQFF.

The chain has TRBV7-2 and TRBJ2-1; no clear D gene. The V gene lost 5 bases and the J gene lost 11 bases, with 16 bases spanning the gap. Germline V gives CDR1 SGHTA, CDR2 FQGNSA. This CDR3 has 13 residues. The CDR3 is CASSPPLLLQQFF. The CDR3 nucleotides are TGTGCCAGCAGCCCCCCCCTGTTACTACAGCAGTTCTTC.

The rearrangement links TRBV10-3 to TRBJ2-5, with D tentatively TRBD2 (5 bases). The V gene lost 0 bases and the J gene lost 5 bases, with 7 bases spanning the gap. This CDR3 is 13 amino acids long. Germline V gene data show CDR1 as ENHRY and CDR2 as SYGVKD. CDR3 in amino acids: CAISESPGETQYF. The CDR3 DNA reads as TGTGCCATCAGTGAGTCCCCGGGGGAGACCCAGTACTTC.

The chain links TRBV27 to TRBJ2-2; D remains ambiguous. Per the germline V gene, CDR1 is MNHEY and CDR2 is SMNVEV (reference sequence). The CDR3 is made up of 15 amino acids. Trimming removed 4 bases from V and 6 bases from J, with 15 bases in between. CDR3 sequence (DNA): TGTGCCAGCAGTTCAGGCCACCAGATACCCGGGGAGCTGTTTTTT. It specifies CASSSGHQIPGELFF.

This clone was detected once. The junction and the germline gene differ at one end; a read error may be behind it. The CDR3 coding sequence is TGTGCCAGCAACTTAGCGGCGGGGACCGCAGAGACCCAGTACTTC. Translation gives CASNLAAGTAETQYF. The chain is built from TRBV7-3 and TRBJ2-5; D is possibly TRBD2 (6 bases). From germline, CDR1 is SGHTA and CDR2 FQGTGA. The CDR3 extends over 15 amino acids.

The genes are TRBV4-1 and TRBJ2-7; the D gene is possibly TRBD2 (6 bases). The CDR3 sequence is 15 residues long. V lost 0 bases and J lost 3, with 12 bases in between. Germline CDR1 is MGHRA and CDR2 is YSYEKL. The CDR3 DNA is TGCGCCAGCAGCCAAGACGGGCGGGATTTCTACGAGCAGTACGTC. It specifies CASSQDGRDFYEQYV.

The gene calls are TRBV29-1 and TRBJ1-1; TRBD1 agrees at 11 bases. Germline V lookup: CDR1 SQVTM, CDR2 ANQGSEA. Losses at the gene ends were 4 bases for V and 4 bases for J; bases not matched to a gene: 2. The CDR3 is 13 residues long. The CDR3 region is CSVGTGGITEAFF. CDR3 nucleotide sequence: TGCAGCGTTGGGACAGGGGGCATCACTGAAGCTTTCTTT.

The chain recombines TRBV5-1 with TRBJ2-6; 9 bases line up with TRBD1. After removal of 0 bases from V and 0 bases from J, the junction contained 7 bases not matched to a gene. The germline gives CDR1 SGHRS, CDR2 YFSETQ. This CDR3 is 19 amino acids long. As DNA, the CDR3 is TGCGCCAGCAGCTTGGCACAGGGGGCGCAAAGCTCTGGGGCCAACGTCCTGACTTTC. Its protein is CASSLAQGAQSSGANVLTF.

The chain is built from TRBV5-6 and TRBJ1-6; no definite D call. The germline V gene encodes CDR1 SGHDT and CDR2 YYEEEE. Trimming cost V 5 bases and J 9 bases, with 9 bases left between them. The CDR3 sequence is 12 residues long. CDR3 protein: CASRRYGSPLHF. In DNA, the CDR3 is TGTGCCAGCAGACGATACGGTTCACCCCTCCACTTT.

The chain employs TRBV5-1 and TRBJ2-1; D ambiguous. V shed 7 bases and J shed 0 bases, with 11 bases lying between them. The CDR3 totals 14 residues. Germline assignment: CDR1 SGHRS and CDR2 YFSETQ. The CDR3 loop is CASQSAPSYNEQFF. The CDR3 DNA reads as TGCGCCAGCCAGAGCGCGCCCTCCTACAATGAGCAGTTCTTC.

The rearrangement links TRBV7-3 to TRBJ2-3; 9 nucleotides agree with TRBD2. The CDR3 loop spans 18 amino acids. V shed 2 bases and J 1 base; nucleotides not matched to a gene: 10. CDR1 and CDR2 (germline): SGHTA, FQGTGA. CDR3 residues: CASSLGWVAGDGTDTQYF. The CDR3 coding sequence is TGTGCCAGCAGCTTAGGATGGGTAGCGGGAGACGGCACAGATACGCAGTATTTT.

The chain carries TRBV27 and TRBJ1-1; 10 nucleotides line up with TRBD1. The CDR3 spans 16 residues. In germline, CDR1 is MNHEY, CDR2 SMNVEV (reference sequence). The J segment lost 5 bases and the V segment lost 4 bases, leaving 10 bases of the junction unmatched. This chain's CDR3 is CASSWDRGVGWTEAFF. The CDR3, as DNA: TGTGCCAGCAGTTGGGACAGGGGAGTAGGATGGACTGAAGCTTTCTTT.

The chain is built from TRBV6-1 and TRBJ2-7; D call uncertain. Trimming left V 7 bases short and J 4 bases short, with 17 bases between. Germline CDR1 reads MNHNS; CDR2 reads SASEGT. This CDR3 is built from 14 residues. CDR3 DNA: TGTGCCAGCACATCCCGGAATCCAGCGTACGAGCAGTACGTC. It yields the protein CASTSRNPAYEQYV.

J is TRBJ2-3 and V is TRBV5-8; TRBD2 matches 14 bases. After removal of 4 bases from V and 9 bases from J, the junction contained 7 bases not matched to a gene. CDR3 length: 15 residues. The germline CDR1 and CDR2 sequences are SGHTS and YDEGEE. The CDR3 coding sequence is TGTGCCAGCAGCATGGGACTAGCGGGAGTCCAGACGCAGTATTTT. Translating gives CASSMGLAGVQTQYF.

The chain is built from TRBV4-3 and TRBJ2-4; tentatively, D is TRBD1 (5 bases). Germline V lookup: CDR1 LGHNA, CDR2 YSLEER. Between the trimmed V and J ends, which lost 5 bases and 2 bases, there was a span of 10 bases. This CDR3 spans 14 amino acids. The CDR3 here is CASSSRVSKNIQYF. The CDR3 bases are TGCGCCAGCAGCTCCAGGGTATCCAAAAACATTCAGTACTTC.

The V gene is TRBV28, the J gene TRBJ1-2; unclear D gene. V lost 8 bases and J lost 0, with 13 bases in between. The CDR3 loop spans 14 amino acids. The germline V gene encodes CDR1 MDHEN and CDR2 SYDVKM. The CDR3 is CASSPQAANYGYTF. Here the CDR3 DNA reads TGTGCCAGCTCGCCGCAGGCAGCTAACTATGGCTACACCTTC.

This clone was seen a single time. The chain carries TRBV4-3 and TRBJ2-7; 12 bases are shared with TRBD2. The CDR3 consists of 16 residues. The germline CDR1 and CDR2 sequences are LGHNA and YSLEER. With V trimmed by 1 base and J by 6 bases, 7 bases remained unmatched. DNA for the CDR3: TGCGCCAGCAGCCAAGTGAGGGCGGGACTAGCGGGCGAGCAGTACTTC. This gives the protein CASSQVRAGLAGEQYF.

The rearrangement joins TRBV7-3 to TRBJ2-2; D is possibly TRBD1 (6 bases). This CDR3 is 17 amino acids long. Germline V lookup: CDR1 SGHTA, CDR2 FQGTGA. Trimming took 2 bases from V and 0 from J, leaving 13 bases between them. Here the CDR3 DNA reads TGTGCCAGCAGCTTATCCCGGGACACGACGAACACCGGGGAGCTGTTTTTT. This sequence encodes CASSLSRDTTNTGELFF.

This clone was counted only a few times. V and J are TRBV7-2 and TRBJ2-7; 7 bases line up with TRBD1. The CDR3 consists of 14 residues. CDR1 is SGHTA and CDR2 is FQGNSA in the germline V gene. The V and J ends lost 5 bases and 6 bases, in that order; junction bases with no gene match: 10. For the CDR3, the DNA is TGTGCCAGCAGCCTCACAGGGGATCGCATCGAGCAGTACGTC. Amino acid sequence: CASSLTGDRIEQYV.

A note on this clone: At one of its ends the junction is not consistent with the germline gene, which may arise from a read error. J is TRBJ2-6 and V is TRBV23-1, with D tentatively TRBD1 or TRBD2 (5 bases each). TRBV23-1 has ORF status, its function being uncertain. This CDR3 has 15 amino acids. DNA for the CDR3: TGCGCCAGCAGTCACCGGACTTGTGGGGCCAGCGTCCTGACTTTC. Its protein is CASSHRTCGASVLTF.

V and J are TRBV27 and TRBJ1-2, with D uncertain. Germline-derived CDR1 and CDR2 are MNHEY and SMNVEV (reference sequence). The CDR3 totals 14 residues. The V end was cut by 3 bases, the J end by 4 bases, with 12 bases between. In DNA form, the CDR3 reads TGTGCCAGCAGTTTTCGGTGGGAGAGCTATGGCTACACCTTC. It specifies CASSFRWESYGYTF.

The DNA of the CDR3 is TGCGCCAGCAGCCCTGAGGACAGCTCTGGGGCCAACGTCCTGACTTTC. Residues: CASSPEDSSGANVLTF. V usage is TRBV4-3 and J usage is TRBJ2-6; tentative D call: TRBD1 (6 bases). This CDR3 contains 16 residues. Germline V lookup: CDR1 LGHNA, CDR2 YSLEER. V dropped 4 bases and J dropped 0 bases, with 10 bases sitting between them.

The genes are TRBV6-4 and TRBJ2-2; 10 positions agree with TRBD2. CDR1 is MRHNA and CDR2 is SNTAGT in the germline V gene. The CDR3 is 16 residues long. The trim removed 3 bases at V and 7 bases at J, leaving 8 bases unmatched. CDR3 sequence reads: CASSEVASGSIGELFF. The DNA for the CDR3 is TGTGCCAGCAGTGAGGTGGCTAGCGGGAGTATCGGGGAGCTGTTTTTT.

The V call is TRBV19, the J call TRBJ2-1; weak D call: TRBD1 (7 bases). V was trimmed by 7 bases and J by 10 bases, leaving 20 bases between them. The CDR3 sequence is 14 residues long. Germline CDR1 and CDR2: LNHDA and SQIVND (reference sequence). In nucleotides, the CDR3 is TGTGCCAGTATGCTTCAGGGGGGTTCGGGAGAGCAGTTCTTC. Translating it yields CASMLQGGSGEQFF.

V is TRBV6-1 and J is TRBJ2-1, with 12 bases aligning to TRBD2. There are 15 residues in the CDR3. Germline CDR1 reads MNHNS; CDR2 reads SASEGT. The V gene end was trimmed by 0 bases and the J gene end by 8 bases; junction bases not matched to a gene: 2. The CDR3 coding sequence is TGTGCCAGCAGTGAAGCGACTAGCGGGGGCTATGAGCAGTTCTTC. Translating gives CASSEATSGGYEQFF.

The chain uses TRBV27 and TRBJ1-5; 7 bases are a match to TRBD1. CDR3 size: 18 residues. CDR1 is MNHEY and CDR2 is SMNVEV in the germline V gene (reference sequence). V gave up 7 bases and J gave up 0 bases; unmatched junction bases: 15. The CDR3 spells CASTPLARQGHSNQPQHF. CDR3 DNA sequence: TGTGCCAGCACCCCTCTCGCCCGACAGGGACATAGCAATCAGCCCCAGCATTTT.

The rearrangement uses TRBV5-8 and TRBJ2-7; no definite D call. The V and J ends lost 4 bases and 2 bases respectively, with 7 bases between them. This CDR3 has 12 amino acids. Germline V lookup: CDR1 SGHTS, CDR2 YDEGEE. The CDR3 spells CASSVQPYEQYV. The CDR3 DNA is TGTGCCAGCAGCGTGCAACCCTACGAGCAGTACGTC.

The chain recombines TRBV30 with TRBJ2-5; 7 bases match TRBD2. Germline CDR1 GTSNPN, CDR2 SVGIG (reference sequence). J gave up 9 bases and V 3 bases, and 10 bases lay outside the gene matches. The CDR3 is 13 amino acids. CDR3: CAWRLPWGGAQYF. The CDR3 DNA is TGTGCCTGGAGGCTCCCCTGGGGGGGGGCCCAGTACTTC.

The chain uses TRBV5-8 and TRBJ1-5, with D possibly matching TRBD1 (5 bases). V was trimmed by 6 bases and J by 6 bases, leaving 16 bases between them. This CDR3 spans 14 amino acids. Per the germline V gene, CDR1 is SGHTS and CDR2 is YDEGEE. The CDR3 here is CASTPGWGSQPQHF. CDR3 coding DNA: TGTGCCAGCACCCCCGGCTGGGGCAGTCAGCCCCAGCATTTT.

Written as DNA, the CDR3 is TGTGCCATCAGGGGGTTGGGGGATTCACCCCTCCACTTT. Translation gives CAIRGLGDSPLHF. The chain joins TRBV10-3 to TRBJ1-6; tentatively, D is TRBD1 (5 bases). The V gene's germline CDR1 is ENHRY and CDR2 SYGVKD. This CDR3 comprises 13 residues. The V gene lost 6 bases and the J gene lost 8 bases, with 11 bases spanning the gap.

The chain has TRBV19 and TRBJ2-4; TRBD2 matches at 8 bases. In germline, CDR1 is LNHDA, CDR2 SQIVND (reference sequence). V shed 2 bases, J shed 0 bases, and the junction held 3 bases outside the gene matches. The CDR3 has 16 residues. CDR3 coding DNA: TGTGCCAGTAGTATAAGACTAGCGCTAGCCAAAAACATTCAGTACTTC. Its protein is CASSIRLALAKNIQYF.

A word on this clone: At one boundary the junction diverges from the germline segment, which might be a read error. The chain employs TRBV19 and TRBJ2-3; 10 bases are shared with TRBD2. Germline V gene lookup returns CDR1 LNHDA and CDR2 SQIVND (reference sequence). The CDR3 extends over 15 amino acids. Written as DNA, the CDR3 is TGTGCCAGTAGGATAGCTAGCGGGAGCCTTGCGACGCAGTATTTT. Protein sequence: CASRIASGSLATQYF.